Below, 16 T cell receptor beta chains from the same sample are listed, as sequenced in a study of blood T cells in healthy people across ages. Through a sample-barcoded 5' primer and a J-beta primer mix, a second PCR was run for roughly 6 to 11 cycles. TCRdb re-called the 5' RACE reads with MiXCR, one entry per CDR3 protein. The sample consists of 1,100,000 or so distinct CDR3 sequences, 45% of them appearing once. The sequencing input was blood. The source is an older woman in good health.

This clonotype was counted between two and nine times. The chain is built from TRBV27 and TRBJ2-1; no clear D. Trimming left V 6 bases short and J 6 bases short, with 9 bases between. The CDR3 runs to 12 residues. Germline loops: CDR1 MNHEY, CDR2 SMNVEV (reference sequence). CDR3 in amino acids: CASSSRANEQFF. As DNA, the CDR3 is TGTGCCAGCAGCTCTAGGGCCAATGAGCAGTTCTTC.

A single count supports this clonotype. This sequence joins TRBV2 and TRBJ2-3, with TRBD2 as a possible D gene (5 bases). The germline CDR1 and CDR2 sequences are SNHLY and FYNNEI. CDR3 length: 14 amino acids. The germline V and J ends were trimmed by 10 bases and 0 bases, with 14 bases remaining between them. The CDR3 spells CATSLWESTDTQYF. The CDR3 DNA is TGTGCCACCTCCCTATGGGAGAGCACAGATACGCAGTATTTT. Based on the CDR3 plus reference TRBV2 and TRBJ2-3, the full variable domain is EPEVTQTPSHQVTQMGQEVILRCVPISNHLYFYWYRQILGQKVEFLVSFYNNEISEKSEIFDDQFSVERPDGSNFTLKIRSTKLEDSAMYFCATSLWESTDTQYFGPGTRLTVL.

The table lists this clonotype with a few counts. The chain combines TRBV27 with TRBJ1-4; TRBD1 matches 9 bases. V lost 3 bases, J lost 8 bases, and 4 bases stayed unmatched. The germline V gene has CDR1 MNHEY and CDR2 SMNVEV (reference sequence). The CDR3 contains 14 residues. DNA of the CDR3: TGTGCCAGCAGTTTGGGGACAGGGAAAGAAAAACTGTTTTTT. It encodes CASSLGTGKEKLFF. Looking up the rest from reference TRBV27 and TRBJ1-4 gives the full variable domain: EAQVTQNPRYLITVTGKKLTVTCSQNMNHEYMSWYRQDPGLGLRQIYYSMNVEVTDKGDVPEGYKVSRKEKRNFPLILESPSPNQTSLYFCASSLGTGKEKLFFGSGTQLSVL.

The J gene is TRBJ1-3, the V gene TRBV7-9, with a weak D call TRBD1 (6 bases). Trimming shortened V by 1 base and J by 4 bases, and 11 bases separated the two germline ends. The CDR3 loop spans 15 amino acids. CDR1 and CDR2 from the germline V gene are SEHNR and FQNEAQ (reference sequence). The DNA of the CDR3 is TGTGCCAGCAGCTTAGTCGGGGGGCGCGGAAACACCATATATTTT. This gives the protein CASSLVGGRGNTIYF. The full variable domain, with the rest looked up from reference TRBV7-9 and TRBJ1-3, is DTGVSQNPRHKITKRGQNVTFRCDPISEHNRLYWYRQTLGQGPEFLTYFQNEAQLEKSRLLSDRFSAERPKGSFSTLEIQRTEQGDSAMYLCASSLVGGRGNTIYFGEGSWLTVV.

Comments on this clonotype: One end of the junction fails to match germline, which may point to a read error. The rearrangement uses TRBV9 and TRBJ2-3, with D maybe TRBD1 (5 bases). CDR1 SGDLS and CDR2 YYNGEE come from the germline V gene. The CDR3 is 15 residues long. The chain's CDR3 is CANSVSQGYTDTQYF. The CDR3 nucleotides are TGTGCCAACAGCGTGTCCCAGGGTTACACAGATACGCAGTATTTT.

The sample holds a few counts of this clonotype. The chain has TRBV6-5 and TRBJ2-5; the match to TRBD2 covers 8 bases. Unmatched junction bases numbered 13, after V lost 6 bases and J lost 4 bases. Germline CDR1 and CDR2: MNHEY and SVGAGI. This CDR3 is built from 16 residues. The CDR3 loop reads CASRVTAGESGETQYF. The CDR3 DNA is TGTGCCAGCAGGGTAACAGCGGGAGAGTCTGGAGAGACCCAGTACTTC.

V gene TRBV5-1 combines with J gene TRBJ2-7, with D possibly TRBD1 on 6 matching bases. V lost 1 base and J 2 bases, leaving 16 bases between the germline ends. CDR3 length equals 16 residues. Per the germline V gene, CDR1 is SGHRS and CDR2 is YFSETQ. CDR3 loop: CASSLRTGSTTYEQYF. CDR3 in DNA: TGCGCCAGCAGCTTGAGAACAGGGAGTACTACCTACGAGCAGTACTTC.

The chain uses TRBV20-1 and TRBJ1-1; D unclear. Trimming removed 2 bases from V and 1 base from J, with 8 bases in between. CDR3 length: 13 amino acids. CDR1 and CDR2 from the germline V gene are DFQATT and SNEGSKA (reference sequence). CDR3 sequence reads: CSARTQRNTEAFF. CDR3 DNA: TGCAGTGCTAGAACACAGAGGAACACTGAAGCTTTCTTT.

The chain combines TRBV11-2 with TRBJ2-3; 7 bases align to TRBD2. CDR1 is SGHAT, CDR2 FQNNGV, per germline. Trimming at V came to 6 bases and at J to 6 bases, leaving 15 bases not matched to a gene. This CDR3 contains 16 residues. Here the CDR3 reads CASRREPGLKGDTQYF. The CDR3, as DNA: TGTGCCAGCAGGCGGGAGCCGGGACTAAAAGGGGATACGCAGTATTTT.

Concerning this clonotype: Germline and junction disagree at one end, which may indicate a read error. J is TRBJ2-1 and V is TRBV7-2; no firm D call. CDR1 and CDR2 (germline): SGHTA, FQGNSA. This CDR3 is 14 amino acids long. The CDR3 sequence: CANSLDQVFREQFF. CDR3 DNA: TGTGCCAACAGCTTAGACCAGGTTTTTCGAGAGCAGTTCTTC.

This clonotype was seen a few times. The chain employs TRBV10-3 and TRBJ1-4; TRBD1 is a possible D gene (6 bases). Per the germline V gene, CDR1 is ENHRY and CDR2 is SYGVKD. The CDR3 runs to 14 residues. Trimming removed 5 bases at V and 3 bases at J, with 10 bases between. CDR3 sequence reads: CAISPSGANEKLFF. In DNA form, the CDR3 reads TGTGCCATCAGTCCTTCAGGGGCTAATGAAAAACTGTTTTTT.

J is TRBJ2-4 and V is TRBV27, with 10 bases matching TRBD2. The end of the DNA is better explained by TRBJ2-5, so the J call may be wrong. CDR1 MNHEY and CDR2 SMNVEV come from the germline V gene (reference sequence). This CDR3 spans 19 amino acids. The CDR3, as DNA: TGTGCCAGCAGTTTTGTTAGCGGGAGGTTTAAAGGGTCGGAGGAGACCCAGTACTTC. Its translation: CASSFVSGRFKGSEETQYF.

This clonotype has a handful of counts. The rearrangement links TRBV6-1 to TRBJ2-6; D uncertain. This CDR3 contains 19 residues. Trimming took 6 bases from V and 0 from J, leaving 21 bases between them. CDR1 and CDR2 (germline): MNHNS, SASEGT. In DNA form, the CDR3 reads TGTGCCAGCAGCCCGTTTAAGGGATCCCGTCTCTCTGGGGCCAACGTCCTGACTTTC. Its translation: CASSPFKGSRLSGANVLTF.

The V and J genes are TRBV27 and TRBJ2-7, with D possibly called TRBD1 or TRBD2 (5 bases each). Germline V gene lookup returns CDR1 MNHEY and CDR2 SMNVEV (reference sequence). CDR3 length equals 16 residues. Trimming left V 2 bases short and J 2 bases short, with 16 bases between. The CDR3 nucleotides read TGTGCCAGCAGTTTAGTTGGGGACGTTTGGGCCTACGAGCAGTACTTC. It encodes CASSLVGDVWAYEQYF.

This clonotype was counted a few times. The rearrangement joins TRBV11-2 to TRBJ2-7, with 8 bases lining up with TRBD1. The CDR3 spans 18 residues. The germline gives CDR1 SGHAT, CDR2 FQNNGV. V dropped 1 base and J dropped 2; count of bases not matched to a gene: 13. CDR3 residues: CASSLVLPGQGAPYEQYF. CDR3 in DNA: TGTGCCAGCAGCTTAGTGCTTCCCGGTCAGGGGGCGCCCTACGAGCAGTACTTC.

The chain links TRBV4-1 to TRBJ2-7, with 9 bases aligning to TRBD2. This CDR3 is 17 amino acids long. The ends lost 2 bases at V and 7 bases at J; junction bases unmatched: 15. CDR1 and CDR2 from the germline V gene are MGHRA and YSYEKL. This CDR3 reads CASSQNGPAGGPREQYF. CDR3 DNA sequence: TGCGCCAGCAGCCAAAATGGCCCGGCGGGAGGGCCTCGGGAGCAGTACTTC.